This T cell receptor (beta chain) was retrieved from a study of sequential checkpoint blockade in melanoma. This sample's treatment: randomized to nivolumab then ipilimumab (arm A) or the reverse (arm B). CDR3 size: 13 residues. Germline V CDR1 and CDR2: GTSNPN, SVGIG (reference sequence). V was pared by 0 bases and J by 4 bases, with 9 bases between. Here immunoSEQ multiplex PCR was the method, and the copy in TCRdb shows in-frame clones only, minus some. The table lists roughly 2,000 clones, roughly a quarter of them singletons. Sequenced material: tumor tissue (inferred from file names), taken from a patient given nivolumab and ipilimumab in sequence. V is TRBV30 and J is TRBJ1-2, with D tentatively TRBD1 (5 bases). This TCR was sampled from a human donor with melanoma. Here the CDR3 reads CAWSVGGSYGYTF. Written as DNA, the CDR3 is TGTGCCTGGAGTGTGGGGGGTAGCTATGGCTACACCTTC.